This TCR beta chain was recorded in a study of OX40 agonist ivuxolimab in advanced cancers. Across the whole study: With a range of roughly 20 to 85, age averaged approximately 60 years, and about 83% were male.

Germline V gene sequence: CDR1 SGHDT, CDR2 YYEEEE. The V and J ends lost 0 bases and 3 bases respectively, with 7 bases between them. The CDR3 contains 13 residues. This clone was recorded once. Method: immunoSEQ multiplex PCR; TCRdb's copy keeps in-frame clones and lacks some. The data hold 50,000 to 75,000 clones, with about 89% observed a single time. Sequencing was performed on CD4+ or CD8+ T cells sorted from blood, taken in a trial of the OX40 agonist ivuxolimab. The clonotype was recovered from an adult with an advanced solid tumor such as melanoma, head and neck, liver or kidney cancer. This rearrangement joins TRBV5-6 to TRBJ2-7, with D tentatively TRBD2 (6 bases). The CDR3 DNA follows: TGTGCCAGCAGCTTGGACGGGAGCTACGAGCAGTACTTC. Its translation is CASSLDGSYEQYF.